This T cell receptor beta chain was obtained from a study of OX40 agonist ivuxolimab in advanced cancers. Study-wide background: Earlier anti-PD-1, anti-PD-L1 or anti-CTLA-4 therapy was permitted; 40% had received some.

CDR1 and CDR2 from the germline V gene are SEHNR and FQNEAQ (reference sequence). CDR3 length: 17 amino acids. The V gene end was trimmed by 5 bases and the J gene end by 3 bases; junction bases not matched to a gene: 12. Peripheral blood came from all dose cohorts at three timepoints. Some clones are missing from TCRdb's copy, which holds only in-frame ones; the method was immunoSEQ multiplex PCR. The sample carries approximately 80,000 clones, under 95% recorded once. The TCR sequence derives from an adult with an advanced solid tumor such as melanoma, head and neck, liver or kidney cancer. The genes are TRBV7-9 and TRBJ2-7, with 11 bases that match TRBD2. The sample in question was CD4+ or CD8+ T cells sorted from blood, obtained in a trial of the OX40 agonist ivuxolimab. CDR3 DNA sequence: TGTGCCAGCAGCCCCTCGCAAGGGGGGACTAGCGGCTACGAGCAGTACTTC. Encoded protein: CASSPSQGGTSGYEQYF. Full variable domain (rest looked up from reference TRBV7-9 and TRBJ2-7): DTGVSQNPRHKITKRGQNVTFRCDPISEHNRLYWYRQTLGQGPEFLTYFQNEAQLEKSRLLSDRFSAERPKGSFSTLEIQRTEQGDSAMYLCASSPSQGGTSGYEQYFGPGTRLTVT.